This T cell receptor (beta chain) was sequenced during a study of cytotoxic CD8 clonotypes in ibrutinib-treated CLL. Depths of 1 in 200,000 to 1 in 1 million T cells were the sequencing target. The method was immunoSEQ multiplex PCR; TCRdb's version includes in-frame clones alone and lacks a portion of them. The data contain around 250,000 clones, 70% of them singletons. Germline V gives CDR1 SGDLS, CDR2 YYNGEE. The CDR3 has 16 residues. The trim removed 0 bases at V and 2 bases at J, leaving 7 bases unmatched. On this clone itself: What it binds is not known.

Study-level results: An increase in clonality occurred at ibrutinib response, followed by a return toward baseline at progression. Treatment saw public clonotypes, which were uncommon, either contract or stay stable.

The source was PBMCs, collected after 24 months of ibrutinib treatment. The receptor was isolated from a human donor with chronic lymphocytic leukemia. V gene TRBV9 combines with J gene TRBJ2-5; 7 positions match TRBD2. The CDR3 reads CASSVAPSGLQETQYF. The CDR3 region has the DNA TGTGCCAGCAGCGTAGCACCTAGCGGCCTGCAAGAGACCCAGTACTTC.